The 23 T cell receptor beta chains below were found in one sample sequenced in a study of blood T cell repertoires in COVID-19. Some clones are missing from TCRdb's copy, which holds only in-frame ones; the method was immunoSEQ multiplex PCR. Of fewer than 250,000 clones listed, 70% to 90% are singletons. The specimen sequenced was peripheral blood. All receptors come from a man aged 50 or older with acute or convalescent COVID-19.

The V and J genes are TRBV7-2 and TRBJ1-2, with 10 bases identical to TRBD1. Germline values: CDR1 SGHTA, CDR2 FQGNSA. The CDR3 spans 15 residues. V gave up 2 bases and J gave up 2 bases; unmatched junction bases: 2. Here the CDR3 reads CASSLWGQGNYGYTF. The CDR3 nucleotides read TGTGCCAGCAGCTTATGGGGACAGGGGAACTATGGCTACACCTTC.

This clone appeared a few times. The chain recombines TRBV7-9 with TRBJ2-5, with 7 bases identical to TRBD2. Germline-derived CDR1 and CDR2 are SEHNR and FQNEAQ (reference sequence). V shed 5 bases and J 1 base; nucleotides not matched to a gene: 4. The CDR3 length is 14 residues. CDR3 coding DNA: TGTGCCAGCAGCATCGGGGGGACCCAAGAGACCCAGTACTTC. It is translated as CASSIGGTQETQYF. The whole variable domain, filled in from reference TRBV7-9 and TRBJ2-5, reads DTGVSQNPRHKITKRGQNVTFRCDPISEHNRLYWYRQTLGQGPEFLTYFQNEAQLEKSRLLSDRFSAERPKGSFSTLEIQRTEQGDSAMYLCASSIGGTQETQYFGPGTRLLVL.

V usage is TRBV28 and J usage is TRBJ1-5; 8 nucleotides line up with TRBD1. Germline V gives CDR1 MDHEN, CDR2 SYDVKM. The CDR3 covers 14 residues. The V segment lost 6 bases and the J segment 0 bases; nucleotides outside the gene matches: 1. The CDR3 loop is CASRGTGSNQPQHF. The CDR3 DNA follows: TGTGCCAGCAGAGGGACAGGTAGCAATCAGCCCCAGCATTTT.

CDR3 in DNA: TGTGCCAGCAGCTACCAATACCAGGGGACCCAGTACTTC. Protein product: CASSYQYQGTQYF. The rearrangement joins TRBV3-1 (or the pseudogene TRBV3-2) to TRBJ2-5; possibly TRBD1 for D (5 bases). This CDR3 spans 13 amino acids. The ends were cut back, 5 bases at V and 7 bases at J, with 14 bases in the middle. The germline V gene has CDR1 LGHDT and CDR2 YNNKEL (reference sequence).

The chain joins TRBV11-2 to TRBJ2-7; D possibly corresponds to TRBD2 (5 bases). The V and J ends lost 1 base and 3 bases respectively, with 10 bases between them. From germline, CDR1 is SGHAT and CDR2 FQNNGV. The CDR3 runs 14 residues. In DNA form, the CDR3 reads TGTGCCAGCAGCTTAGGGGCGGACTTCTACGAGCAGTACTTC. Translating it yields CASSLGADFYEQYF.

In nucleotides, the CDR3 is TGTGCCAGCAGCACGCCCCCCGGGACAGGTACTGACAATGAGCAGTTCTTC. It translates to CASSTPPGTGTDNEQFF. This chain uses TRBV7-9 with TRBJ2-1, with 8 positions matching TRBD1. The CDR3 totals 17 residues. V trimming: 5 bases; J trimming: 5 bases; junction bases outside the gene matches: 14. Germline CDR1 and CDR2: SEHNR and FQNEAQ (reference sequence).

This rearrangement joins TRBV18 to TRBJ1-1; 8 bases are a match to TRBD1. Trimming cost V 3 bases and J 0 bases; bases outside gene matches: 9. This CDR3 has 17 residues. Germline V CDR1 and CDR2: KGHSH, LQKENI. CDR3 residues: CASSPQGQATLNTEAFF. The DNA of the CDR3 is TGTGCCAGCTCACCTCAGGGACAGGCCACCCTGAACACTGAAGCTTTCTTT.

This clone was seen only once. The V call is TRBV10-2, the J call TRBJ1-4; perhaps TRBD1 as D (5 bases). From germline, CDR1 is WSHSY and CDR2 SAAADI. The CDR3 spans 13 residues. The V and J ends lost 8 bases and 8 bases respectively, with 15 bases between them. The CDR3 loop is CASQRNRGEKLFF. The CDR3 region has the DNA TGCGCCAGCCAAAGGAATAGGGGCGAAAAACTGTTTTTT.

V gene TRBV27 combines with J gene TRBJ2-7; TRBD2 agrees at 7 bases. CDR3 size: 15 residues. The germline gives CDR1 MNHEY, CDR2 SMNVEV (reference sequence). J lost 0 bases, V lost 6 bases, and 8 bases had no gene match. Here the CDR3 reads CASRVGLAASYEQYF. The CDR3 nucleotides read TGTGCCAGCAGGGTGGGGCTAGCGGCCTCCTACGAGCAGTACTTC.

This clone occurred once. This chain uses TRBV5-1 with TRBJ1-3, with D uncertain. Trimming left V 4 bases short and J 0 bases short, with 14 bases between. The CDR3 is 16 residues long. Germline assignment: CDR1 SGHRS and CDR2 YFSETQ. This CDR3 is CASSAQAPASGNTIYF. CDR3 coding DNA: TGCGCCAGCAGCGCTCAGGCTCCAGCCTCTGGAAACACCATATATTTT.

The chain is built from TRBV6-5 and TRBJ2-2; possibly TRBD1 for D (6 bases). V lost 7 bases and J lost 6, with 15 bases in between. The CDR3 covers 14 residues. Germline V gene sequence: CDR1 MNHEY, CDR2 SVGAGI. The CDR3 sequence: CASMAGTLSGELFF. Written as DNA, the CDR3 is TGTGCCAGCATGGCCGGGACATTATCCGGGGAGCTGTTTTTT.

V usage is TRBV5-1 and J usage is TRBJ1-1; 9 nucleotides align to TRBD1. The CDR3 sequence is 15 residues long. Trimming cost V 2 bases and J 4 bases; bases outside gene matches: 6. The germline V gene encodes CDR1 SGHRS and CDR2 YFSETQ. The CDR3 sequence is CASSLLETGGTEAFF. The CDR3 region has the DNA TGCGCCAGCAGCTTACTTGAGACAGGGGGCACTGAAGCTTTCTTT.

This clone was seen a few times. The chain couples TRBV30 to TRBJ1-5, with TRBD1 as a possible D gene (5 bases). CDR3 length equals 15 residues. Trimming stripped 0 bases from V and 0 bases from J, with 9 bases between. Germline loops: CDR1 GTSNPN, CDR2 SVGIG (reference sequence). The CDR3 sequence: CAWSVGGASNQPQHF. The CDR3, as DNA: TGTGCCTGGAGTGTGGGTGGGGCTAGCAATCAGCCCCAGCATTTT.

The chain couples TRBV6-6 to TRBJ2-1; 12 positions agree with TRBD2. J gave up 2 bases and V 5 bases, and 7 bases lay outside the gene matches. Germline CDR1 reads MNHNY; CDR2 reads SVGAGI (reference sequence). There are 17 residues in the CDR3. CDR3 in amino acids: CASSPTSGGPAYNEQFF. The CDR3 nucleotides read TGTGCCAGCAGTCCGACTAGCGGGGGCCCCGCCTACAATGAGCAGTTCTTC.

V usage is TRBV6-5 and J usage is TRBJ2-1, with 11 bases identical to TRBD1. The germline CDR1 and CDR2 sequences are MNHEY and SVGAGI. This CDR3 spans 14 amino acids. V dropped 4 bases and J dropped 8; count of bases not matched to a gene: 4. The chain's CDR3 is CASSWTGGLDEQFF. DNA for the CDR3: TGTGCCAGCAGTTGGACAGGGGGCTTGGATGAGCAGTTCTTC.

This clone has a single count. The gene calls are TRBV6-5 and TRBJ1-4, with TRBD1 as a possible D gene (6 bases). V shed 7 bases and J shed 6 bases, with 15 bases lying between them. The CDR3 has 14 amino acids. CDR1 and CDR2 (germline): MNHEY, SVGAGI. CDR3 sequence (DNA): TGTGCCAGCAAACGACAGGCTTCGGATGAAAAACTGTTTTTT. Its translation is CASKRQASDEKLFF.

The chain joins TRBV2 to TRBJ1-1; TRBD1 might be the D (6 bases). There are 13 residues in the CDR3. Trimming took 9 bases from V and 11 from J, leaving 22 bases between them. The germline V gene has CDR1 SNHLY and CDR2 FYNNEI. CDR3 nucleotide sequence: TGTGCCAGTCCGAGTCCCAGGGGAATACTCGCTTTCTTT. It yields the protein CASPSPRGILAFF.

This clone was counted only a few times. This chain uses TRBV6-2 or TRBV6-3 with TRBJ2-1; 7 positions agree with TRBD2. This CDR3 region has 18 residues. Germline V lookup: CDR1 MNHEY, CDR2 SVGEGT. V was clipped by 3 bases and J by 0 bases; unmatched bases: 11. The CDR3 loop is CASSYSAGRSSSYNEQFF. The DNA for the CDR3 is TGTGCCAGCAGTTATTCAGCGGGGCGGTCGAGCTCCTACAATGAGCAGTTCTTC.

V gene TRBV7-2 combines with J gene TRBJ2-1; the match to TRBD1 covers 10 bases. Germline V CDR1 and CDR2: SGHTA, FQGNSA. V shed 1 base, J shed 2 bases, and the junction held 2 bases outside the gene matches. The CDR3 is 16 amino acids. Here the CDR3 reads CASSLGGTGAYNEQFF. CDR3 DNA sequence: TGTGCCAGCAGCTTAGGCGGGACAGGGGCCTACAATGAGCAGTTCTTC.

The chain couples TRBV9 to TRBJ1-1; 8 bases line up with TRBD1. Germline-derived CDR1 and CDR2 are SGDLS and YYNGEE. The CDR3 runs to 16 residues. Unmatched junction bases numbered 8, after V lost 3 bases and J lost 1 base. CDR3 nucleotides: TGTGCCAGCAGCGCACGTCAGGGGGCCTCGAACACTGAAGCTTTCTTT. The encoded protein is CASSARQGASNTEAFF.

J is TRBJ1-3 and V is TRBV10-3; 7 bases agree with TRBD1. CDR1 ENHRY and CDR2 SYGVKD come from the germline V gene. J lost 2 bases, V lost 4 bases, and 8 bases had no gene match. CDR3 length equals 16 residues. CDR3 in amino acids: CAISGDTDRAGNTIYF. CDR3 in DNA: TGTGCCATCAGTGGAGATACTGACAGGGCTGGAAACACCATATATTTT.

The chain is built from TRBV5-6 and TRBJ2-1; 9 bases are shared with TRBD2. V lost 7 bases and J lost 2; bases outside the gene matches: 4. The germline CDR1 and CDR2 sequences are SGHDT and YYEEEE. The CDR3 extends over 14 amino acids. The CDR3 nucleotides read TGTGCCAGCGGGCGGGGGGGCACCTACAATGAGCAGTTCTTC. Translating it yields CASGRGGTYNEQFF.

This rearrangement joins TRBV5-1 to TRBJ2-7; 9 nucleotides align to TRBD1. J gave up 5 bases and V 4 bases, and 7 bases lay outside the gene matches. The CDR3 contains 14 residues. Germline CDR1 SGHRS, CDR2 YFSETQ. Here the CDR3 DNA reads TGCGCCAGCAGCACAGGACAGGGGTATGACGAGCAGTACTTC. Its translation is CASSTGQGYDEQYF.